This is a list of T cell receptor beta chains from one sample in a study of Ad26.COV2.S vaccination and SARS-CoV-2 variants. Sequencing was performed with immunoSEQ multiplex PCR; in TCRdb, only in-frame clones are kept and a portion is missing. This table has some 350,000 clones, about 92% appearing once. This material consisted of peripheral blood, taken after recovery from COVID-19. The receptor source for this set is a human donor who had recovered from COVID-19. CDR3s include the opening cysteine and the closing phenylalanine or tryptophan. A D gene is named only where the DNA matches it firmly. A clone size is listed for some rows: how often the clone was seen (once, few, many), or a class if it is expanded.

j_call,v_call,clone_size,d_call,cdr3_aa,cdr3_nt
TRBJ2-6,TRBV9,-,-,CASSVDTGANVLTF,TGTGCCAGCAGCGTAGACACTGGGGCCAACGTCCTGACTTTC
TRBJ2-6,TRBV27,-,-,CASSFGGANVLTF,TGTGCCAGCAGTTTCGGCGGGGCCAACGTCCTGACTTTC
TRBJ1-5,TRBV7-9,-,TRBD1,CAIIPQGGQPQHF,TGTGCCATTATCCCACAGGGGGGTCAGCCCCAGCATTTT
TRBJ2-5,TRBV20-1,-,-,CSASASETQYF,TGCAGTGCTAGTGCCTCGGAGACCCAGTACTTC
TRBJ2-1,TRBV6-1,-,-,CASSEVRFSYNEQFF,TGTGCCAGCAGTGAAGTGAGGTTTTCCTACAATGAGCAGTTCTTC
TRBJ2-2,TRBV11-3,-,-,CASSRKTDTGELFF,TGTGCCAGCAGCCGAAAGACAGACACCGGGGAGCTGTTTTTT
TRBJ1-1,TRBV7-6,-,-,CASSLRRQVKNTEAFF,TGTGCCAGCAGCTTAAGGCGACAGGTAAAGAACACTGAAGCTTTCTTT
TRBJ1-4,TRBV5-4,-,-,CASSLESGLGTNEKLFF,TGTGCCAGCAGCTTAGAATCGGGCCTCGGGACTAATGAAAAACTGTTTTTT
TRBJ1-1,TRBV6-2/TRBV6-3,-,-,CASSGARATEAFF,TGTGCCAGCAGTGGGGCCAGGGCCACTGAAGCTTTCTTT
TRBJ2-1,TRBV5-1,-,-,CASSLAAAYYNEQFF,TGCGCCAGCAGCTTGGCAGCGGCTTACTACAATGAGCAGTTCTTC
TRBJ2-3,TRBV27,-,-,CASSRSGFTDTQYF,TGTGCCAGCAGCCGTAGCGGATTCACAGATACGCAGTATTTT
TRBJ2-2,TRBV6-6,once,-,CASRGGQGGYPGELFF,TGTGCCAGCAGGGGCGGACAGGGAGGGTACCCCGGGGAGCTGTTTTTT
TRBJ1-5,TRBV27,few,-,CASSVGGGSNQPQHF,TGTGCCAGCAGTGTAGGAGGGGGGAGCAATCAGCCCCAGCATTTT
TRBJ1-2,TRBV5-5,-,-,CASSLDRFNYGYTF,TGTGCCAGCAGCTTGGACAGATTTAACTATGGCTACACCTTC
TRBJ1-2,TRBV6-5,-,-,CASMGGVYGYTF,TGTGCCAGCATGGGGGGGGTGTATGGCTACACCTTC
TRBJ2-5,TRBV6-6,-,-,CASSQLTGPQETQYF,TGTGCCAGCAGCCAGTTAACGGGACCACAAGAGACCCAGTACTTC
TRBJ1-4,TRBV24-1,-,TRBD1,CAGGTGRNEKLFF,TGTGCCGGAGGGACAGGGAGGAATGAAAAACTGTTTTTT
TRBJ1-5,TRBV11-3,-,-,CASSFKRPRPNQPQHF,TGTGCCAGCAGCTTCAAACGACCACGGCCGAATCAGCCCCAGCATTTT
TRBJ2-7,TRBV27,-,TRBD1,CASSSTGVVLEYEQYF,TGTGCCAGCAGTTCAACAGGGGTAGTTCTAGAATACGAGCAGTACTTC
TRBJ2-1,TRBV12-3/TRBV12-4,-,-,CASSLYNEQFF,TGTGCCAGCAGTCTTTACAATGAGCAGTTCTTC
TRBJ2-1,TRBV6-4,-,TRBD2,CASSASGGANEQFF,TGTGCCAGCAGTGCTAGCGGGGGGGCCAATGAGCAGTTCTTC
TRBJ1-2,TRBV29-1,-,-,CSVDDSNYGYTF,TGCAGCGTTGATGACAGTAACTATGGCTACACCTTC
TRBJ2-3,TRBV7-3,-,-,CASSLTGLPRLSTDTQYF,TGTGCCAGCAGCTTAACGGGCCTCCCCCGGTTGAGCACAGATACGCAGTATTTT
TRBJ1-2,TRBV19,-,-,CASSNYQGFGYTF,TGTGCCAGTAGTAACTATCAGGGGTTTGGCTACACCTTC
TRBJ1-2,TRBV29-1,-,-,CSVRDNSNYGYTF,TGCAGCGTCAGGGACAACTCGAACTATGGCTACACCTTC
TRBJ2-5,TRBV4-1,-,TRBD2,CASSQGERTSGQETQYF,TGCGCCAGCAGCCAGGGAGAGAGGACTAGCGGTCAAGAGACCCAGTACTTC
TRBJ2-7,TRBV7-2,-,TRBD2,CASSLVLAGPYEQYF,TGTGCCAGCAGCTTAGTTCTAGCGGGGCCCTACGAGCAGTACTTC
TRBJ1-1,TRBV27,-,-,CASRAGTTNTEAFF,TGTGCCAGCAGGGCCGGGACAACGAACACTGAAGCTTTCTTT
TRBJ2-7,TRBV6-5,-,-,CASGAQTAYEQYF,TGTGCCAGCGGGGCACAAACAGCCTACGAGCAGTACTTC
TRBJ2-3,TRBV20-1,-,-,CSASPGRGTDTQYF,TGCAGTGCCAGTCCAGGACGGGGGACAGATACGCAGTATTTT
TRBJ2-2,TRBV7-8,few,-,CASSSRPAGELFF,TGTGCCAGCAGCTCTCGTCCCGCAGGGGAGCTGTTTTTT
TRBJ1-1,TRBV4-3,-,-,CASSQYRESWGTEAFF,TGCGCCAGCAGCCAATACAGGGAGAGTTGGGGCACTGAAGCTTTCTTT
TRBJ2-7,TRBV19,-,-,CASSIGWGNEQYF,TGTGCCAGTAGTATAGGTTGGGGTAACGAGCAGTACTTC
TRBJ2-1,TRBV29-1,-,TRBD1,CSIGTVSYNEQFF,TGCAGCATAGGGACAGTCTCCTACAATGAGCAGTTCTTC
TRBJ2-3,TRBV7-8,-,-,CASSLAGRSDTQYF,TGTGCCAGCAGCTTAGCGGGCCGGTCAGATACGCAGTATTTT
TRBJ2-3,TRBV11-2,-,-,CASSLDPGGSDTQYF,TGTGCCAGCAGCTTAGACCCGGGGGGCTCAGATACGCAGTATTTT
TRBJ1-1,TRBV4-2,-,TRBD1,CASSQDWDSTEAFF,TGTGCCAGCAGCCAAGATTGGGACAGCACTGAAGCTTTCTTT
TRBJ2-7,TRBV29-1,-,-,CSVVESSYEQYF,TGCAGCGTTGTAGAAAGCTCCTACGAGCAGTACTTC
TRBJ1-3,TRBV6-5,-,-,CASRVTGIQDTIYF,TGTGCCTCACGCGTGACAGGCATCCAGGACACCATATATTTT
TRBJ2-3,TRBV13,-,TRBD2,CASSQLAGPTDTQYF,TGTGCCAGCAGCCAACTAGCGGGGCCTACAGATACGCAGTATTTT
TRBJ2-1,TRBV4-1,-,-,CASSQPGAEQFF,TGCGCCAGCAGCCAACCCGGGGCGGAGCAGTTCTTC
TRBJ1-3,TRBV5-1,-,-,CASSLGEGSGNTIYF,TGCGCCAGCAGCTTGGGGGAGGGCTCTGGAAACACCATATATTTT
TRBJ2-5,TRBV27,-,-,CASSFRGHMETQYF,TGTGCCAGCAGTTTTCGGGGCCATATGGAGACCCAGTACTTC
TRBJ2-2,TRBV11-3,-,-,CASSLGRNTGELFF,TGTGCCAGCAGCTTAGGCAGAAACACCGGGGAGCTGTTTTTT
TRBJ2-5,TRBV9,-,-,CASSVSGAGETQYF,TGTGCCAGCAGCGTGAGTGGGGCCGGGGAGACCCAGTACTTC
TRBJ2-6,TRBV29-1,once,-,CSVNERGKFGSGANVLTF,TGCAGCGTTAACGAGAGGGGGAAATTCGGGTCTGGGGCCAACGTCCTGACTTTC
TRBJ2-7,TRBV4-1,-,-,CASSQDPGASEQYF,TGCGCCAGCAGCCAAGATCCGGGGGCCAGCGAGCAGTACTTC
TRBJ2-7,TRBV12-3/TRBV12-4,-,-,CASSYRATEQYF,TGTGCCAGCAGTTACCGAGCCACCGAGCAGTACTTC
TRBJ1-2,TRBV10-3,-,TRBD1,CAIRENRGRTF,TGTGCCATCAGGGAAAACAGGGGGAGGACCTTC
TRBJ1-1,TRBV4-1,-,TRBD1,CASSQEPTGGYAEAFF,TGCGCCAGCAGCCAAGAACCAACAGGGGGGTACGCTGAAGCTTTCTTT
TRBJ1-2,TRBV7-2,-,TRBD1,CASSPGTGYYGYTF,TGTGCCAGCAGCCCCGGGACAGGGTATTATGGCTACACCTTC
TRBJ1-2,TRBV29-1,-,-,CSVESIVYRTTKGVYYGYTF,TGCAGCGTTGAAAGCATCGTTTACAGGACTACGAAGGGGGTATACTATGGCTACACCTTC
TRBJ1-6,TRBV19,-,-,CASSILSRIDSPLHF,TGTGCCAGTAGTATATTGAGCAGGATCGATTCACCCCTCCACTTT
TRBJ1-2,TRBV6-2/TRBV6-3,-,-,CASSRPAPGHGYTF,TGTGCCAGCAGCAGGCCCGCTCCCGGGCATGGCTACACCTTC
TRBJ1-4,TRBV2,-,TRBD1,CASRGFRGEAEKLFF,TGTGCCAGCAGGGGTTTCAGGGGGGAAGCTGAAAAACTGTTTTTT
TRBJ1-1,TRBV5-1,few,-,CASSLEGNTEAFF,TGCGCCAGCAGCCTCGAGGGGAACACTGAAGCTTTCTTT
TRBJ1-3,TRBV27,-,TRBD1,CASRPDRGNTIYF,TGTGCCAGCAGACCGGACAGGGGAAACACCATATATTTT
TRBJ1-1,TRBV5-4,-,TRBD1,CASSLAQGAYTEAFF,TGTGCCAGCAGCTTGGCCCAGGGGGCCTACACTGAAGCTTTCTTT
TRBJ2-5,TRBV4-1,-,-,CASSQGTGAAETQYF,TGCGCCAGCAGCCAGGGGACCGGGGCGGCGGAGACCCAGTACTTC
TRBJ2-3,TRBV14,few,-,CASSHTDTQYF,TGTGCCAGCAGCCACACAGATACGCAGTATTTT